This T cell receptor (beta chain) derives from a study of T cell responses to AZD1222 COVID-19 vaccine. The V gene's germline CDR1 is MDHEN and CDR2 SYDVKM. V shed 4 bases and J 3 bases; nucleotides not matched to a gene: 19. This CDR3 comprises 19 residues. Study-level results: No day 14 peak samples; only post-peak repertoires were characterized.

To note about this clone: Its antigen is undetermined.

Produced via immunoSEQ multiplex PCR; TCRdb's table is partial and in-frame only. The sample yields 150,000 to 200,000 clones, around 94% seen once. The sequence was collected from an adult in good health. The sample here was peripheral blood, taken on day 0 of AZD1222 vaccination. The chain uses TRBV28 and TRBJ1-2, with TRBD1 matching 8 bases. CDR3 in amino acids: CASSSTRRTGSLEDYGYTF. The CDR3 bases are TGTGCCAGCAGTTCAACCAGAAGGACAGGGAGTTTGGAGGACTATGGCTACACCTTC.